This T cell receptor (beta chain) was sequenced for a study of CD8+ T cells in alopecia areata listed by TCRdb under 2018. Turning to the overall study: The treated patients took part in an open-label pilot trial in which moderate-to-severe alopecia areata was treated with oral tofacitinib at 5 to 10 mg twice daily. Tofacitinib was administered for 6 to 18 months, and 6 months of follow-up off drug were then conducted to assess delayed response and recurrence. Clonality in the scalp was compared among normal scalp (n=4), patchy alopecia areata scalp (n=8), and alopecia totalis/universalis scalp (n=8). RNA came from the PAXgene miRNA kit for fixed scalp, the miRNeasy kit for PBMCs, and the RNeasy kit for mouse skin. Scalp tissue and sorted CD4+ and CD8+ peripheral blood T cells from patchy and totalis/universalis alopecia areata patients and from healthy controls were covered by human TCRbeta sequencing. To study T cell clonal expansion in alopecia areata, the researchers applied high-throughput TCRbeta sequencing to both the C3H/HeJ mouse model and human patients. Tofacitinib-treated patients had biopsies at baseline and at 4 and 24 weeks of treatment, with a later scalp biopsy in several patients. TCRbeta CDR3 regions were amplified by immunoSEQ multiplex PCR with 35 Vbeta forward and 13 Jbeta reverse primers.

The library came from the immunoSEQ multiplex PCR assay. To provide template for TCR sequencing, every sample had RNA extracted and reverse transcribed into cDNA. First-strand cDNA was synthesized using SuperScript III with a 2:1 mix of oligo-dT and random hexamers. Amplification bias was assessed with a synthetic immune receptor repertoire, and residual bias was removed computationally. As for the original processing: Raw reads were preprocessed for error removal, and CDR3 was defined according to IMGT conventions as running from the conserved cysteine to phenylalanine. Clonality was computed by normalizing Shannon entropy by log2 of the number of productive unique TCRs and subtracting the result from 1. CD4 or CD8 identity of scalp clones was inferred by cross-referencing scalp TCRbeta sequences with sorted blood CD4 and CD8 repertoires. TCRdb took this table from immuneACCESS and kept in-frame rearrangements with V and J called. Such tables lack part of the clones; where checked against another copy, unresolved V genes explain under half of the gap, and the rest is unexplained. D and trimming were read from the DNA, whereas the V and J calls and clone size are those reported in that table. The sample records approximately 63,000 clones, approximately 61% of which are singletons. About 15% of the sample lies in the top ten.

Comments on this clone: This clone's antigen is unknown. No quality values exist for individual bases; no much larger clone is one base distant.

The paper's findings and limits, for the study overall: Unlike mouse skin, which is dominated by gammadelta T cells, normal human skin has resident alphabeta T cells that are also sequenced, and this complicates analysis of the scalp TCR repertoire. Shared TCR sequences between patients were less evident than in mice, which may be partly attributable to HLA diversity in the patient population. Compared with normal scalp, lesional scalp had higher clonality and more expanded CD8+ clones, particularly in alopecia totalis/universalis, a pattern that suggests antigenic drive.

What this sample's time point label stands for: baseline before oral tofacitinib. Peripheral blood and lesional scalp punch biopsies were obtained from patients with alopecia areata. After PBMCs were isolated by density centrifugation and stained for CD3, CD4 and CD8, a FACSAria was used to sort CD4+ and CD8+ T cells. Sequences were derived from CD8+ T cells sorted from blood, sampled at week 0. This TCR came from a human donor with alopecia areata.

The CDR3 in this case is CASSAWTDPYNEQFF. Read as DNA, the sequence is TGTGCCAGCAGTGCGTGGACAGACCCCTACAATGAGCAGTTCTTC. The chain is made from TRBV7-2 and TRBJ2-1, and possibly TRBD1, on 6 matching bases. The cysteine opens and the phenylalanine closes a CDR3 of 15 amino acids. The DNA shown is the 45-base CDR3, in frame from base 1. CDR1 and CDR2 were assigned from the germline V gene as SGHTA and FQGNSA. V is pared back by 6 bases and J by 2 bases, with 14 bases lying between the germline termini.